Listed below are T cell receptor beta chains from one sample, sequenced in a study of beta chain features in type 1 diabetes. Profiled with immunoSEQ multiplex PCR; TCRdb holds only in-frame clones, not every one. The data show 360,000 or so clones, around a fifth seen once. The sequenced material came from naive CD4+ T cells from blood. All receptors come from a woman aged 18-29 years in good health. Each CDR3 is given with its conserved first and last residue. The D gene is left open where the match is weak. Expanded clones are given a class, and other clones once, few, many or no size at all.

abundance	v_gene	j_gene	d_gene	CDR3aa	CDR3nt
few	TRBV6-5	TRBJ2-2	TRBD1	CASSYLGTEVGELFF	TGTGCCAGCAGTTACTTAGGGACAGAGGTCGGGGAGCTGTTTTTT
few	TRBV19	TRBJ2-7	.	CASSTTGFETYEQYF	TGTGCCAGTAGTACTACAGGGTTCGAGACCTACGAGCAGTACTTC
.	TRBV2	TRBJ2-7	.	CASSEVEGQYF	TGTGCCAGCAGTGAAGTCGAGGGGCAGTACTTC
.	TRBV6-5	TRBJ1-3	.	CASTTPGNTIYF	TGTGCCAGCACCACACCTGGAAACACCATATATTTT
.	TRBV5-1	TRBJ1-2	TRBD1	CASQYTGTGSYGYTF	TGCGCCAGCCAATACACCGGGACAGGGAGCTATGGCTACACCTTC
.	TRBV15	TRBJ1-2	TRBD1	CATSRGTGNYGYTF	TGTGCCACCAGCAGGGGGACAGGGAACTATGGCTACACCTTC
.	TRBV9	TRBJ1-5	TRBD1	CASSVEEGAQPQHF	TGTGCCAGCAGCGTAGAAGAGGGGGCACAGCCCCAGCATTTT
.	TRBV7-2	TRBJ2-7	TRBD2	CASSLGSGGRYEQYF	TGTGCCAGCAGCTTAGGGAGCGGGGGGAGGTACGAGCAGTACTTC
few	TRBV11-1	TRBJ2-2	TRBD1	CASSFVQGAVTGELFF	TGTGCCAGCAGCTTCGTACAGGGGGCAGTCACCGGGGAGCTGTTTTTT
.	TRBV5-1	TRBJ2-7	TRBD1	CASSFAGGGYEQYF	TGCGCCAGCAGCTTCGCAGGGGGCGGCTACGAGCAGTACTTC
few	TRBV9	TRBJ2-2	TRBD2	CASSARLAGDTGELFF	TGTGCCAGCAGCGCTCGACTAGCGGGGGACACCGGGGAGCTGTTTTTT
.	TRBV14	TRBJ1-3	.	CASSQDWSSGNTIYF	TGTGCCAGCAGCCAAGATTGGAGTTCCGGAAACACCATATATTTT
.	TRBV25-1	TRBJ1-5	TRBD1	CASSPGQANQPQHF	TGTGCCAGCAGTCCGGGACAGGCAAATCAGCCCCAGCATTTT
.	TRBV4-1	TRBJ2-5	TRBD2	CASSEGGLAGGGAQYF	TGCGCCAGCAGTGAGGGGGGACTAGCGGGAGGTGGGGCCCAGTACTTC
.	TRBV2	TRBJ2-7	TRBD2	CASSEGKSGRTREQYF	TGTGCCAGCAGTGAGGGAAAGAGCGGGAGGACAAGGGAGCAGTACTTC
.	TRBV11-3	TRBJ2-1	.	CASSFLGPEQFF	TGTGCCAGCAGCTTCCTGGGGCCAGAGCAGTTCTTC
.	TRBV18	TRBJ2-1	TRBD2	CASSRALTGGRFSSYNEQFF	TGTGCCAGCTCACGAGCGCTAACGGGGGGGCGGTTCAGCTCCTACAATGAGCAGTTCTTC
few	TRBV11-2	TRBJ2-7	.	CASSGVRGAYEQYF	TGTGCCAGCAGCGGGGTTCGGGGGGCGTACGAGCAGTACTTC